The 5 T cell receptor beta chains below all came from one sample that was sequenced in a study of blood T cell repertoires in COVID-19. Measured with immunoSEQ multiplex PCR; TCRdb has only the in-frame clones, and not every one. The table records about 110,000 clones, 65% to 80% of them present only once. The material sequenced was peripheral blood. The source of these receptors is an older woman with acute or convalescent COVID-19.

The count of this clone is one. The chain joins TRBV4-3 to TRBJ1-5; tentatively, D is TRBD1 (6 bases). This CDR3 has 15 amino acids. Trimming pared 5 bases from V and 4 bases from J, leaving 15 bases between. The germline CDR1 and CDR2 sequences are LGHNA and YSLEER. The CDR3 loop is CASSSGARDNQPQHF. The CDR3 DNA follows: TGCGCCAGCAGCTCAGGGGCCAGAGATAATCAGCCCCAGCATTTT.

V and J are TRBV10-3 and TRBJ1-2, with TRBD1 matching 11 bases. Germline V gene lookup returns CDR1 ENHRY and CDR2 SYGVKD. This CDR3 has 14 amino acids. V lost 7 bases, J lost 6 bases, and 7 bases stayed unmatched. In nucleotides, the CDR3 is TGTGCCATCACCCCGGACAGGGGGCAGGATGGCTACACCTTC. Translation gives CAITPDRGQDGYTF.

The chain is built from TRBV27 and TRBJ1-2; the match to TRBD1 covers 7 bases. From germline, CDR1 is MNHEY and CDR2 SMNVEV (reference sequence). V lost 3 bases, J lost 1 base, and 8 bases stayed unmatched. The length of the CDR3 is 16 residues. The CDR3 bases are TGTGCCAGCAGTTTTTCTTTCTGGACAGGTAACTATGGCTACACCTTC. This translates into CASSFSFWTGNYGYTF.

The V gene is TRBV5-1, the J gene TRBJ1-2; D not resolved. The germline V and J ends were trimmed by 0 bases and 4 bases, with 10 bases remaining between them. CDR3 length: 14 residues. Germline CDR1 reads SGHRS; CDR2 reads YFSETQ. The CDR3 nucleotides are TGCGCCAGCAGCTTGGGGGCGGGCTCCTATGGCTACACCTTC. Protein: CASSLGAGSYGYTF.

J is TRBJ1-6 and V is TRBV3-1 (or the pseudogene TRBV3-2); 11 bases fit TRBD1. This CDR3 has 15 residues. Per the germline V gene, CDR1 is LGHDT and CDR2 is YNNKEL (reference sequence). J was trimmed by 8 bases and V by 0 bases; bases with no gene match: 0. This CDR3 reads CASSQEGQGDSPLHF. CDR3 sequence (DNA): TGTGCCAGCAGCCAAGAGGGACAGGGGGATTCACCCCTCCACTTT.